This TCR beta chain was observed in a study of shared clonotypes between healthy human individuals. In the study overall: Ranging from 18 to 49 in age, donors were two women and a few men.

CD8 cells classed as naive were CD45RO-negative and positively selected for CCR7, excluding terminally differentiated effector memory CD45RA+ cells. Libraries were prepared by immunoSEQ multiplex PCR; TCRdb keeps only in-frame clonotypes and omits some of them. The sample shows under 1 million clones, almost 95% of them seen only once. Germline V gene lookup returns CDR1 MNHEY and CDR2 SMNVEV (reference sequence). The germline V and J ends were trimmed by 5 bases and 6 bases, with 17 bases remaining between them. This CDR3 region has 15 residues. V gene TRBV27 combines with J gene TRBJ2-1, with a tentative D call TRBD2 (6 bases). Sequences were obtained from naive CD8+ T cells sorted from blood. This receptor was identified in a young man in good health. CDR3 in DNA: TGTGCCAGCAGTCGTCAGGCGGGGTTCGGCAATGAGCAGTTCTTC. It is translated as CASSRQAGFGNEQFF.